These 16 T cell receptor beta chains were sequenced from one sample in a study of T-cell memory formation after mild COVID-19. TCRdb ran MiXCR on the 5' RACE reads and lists one entry per CDR3 protein. The sample lists around 200,000 distinct CDR3 sequences, 25% to 35% seen once, with about 10% in the top ten. The sequenced material came from PBMCs or a T cell subset sorted from them (not recorded which). The origin of the receptors is an adult woman who had mild COVID-19 (a few samples of this study predate the infection). Cell type and time point are not known.

This rearrangement joins TRBV7-3 to TRBJ1-1, with 7 bases aligning to TRBD1. There are 16 residues in the CDR3. Germline V gene lookup returns CDR1 SGHTA and CDR2 FQGTGA. With V trimmed by 2 bases and J by 5 bases, 11 bases remained unmatched. The CDR3 is CASSLYPRGARTEAFF. Written as DNA, the CDR3 is TGTGCCAGCAGCTTATATCCCAGGGGGGCTAGGACTGAAGCTTTCTTT.

This clonotype was detected a few times. The rearrangement joins TRBV2 to TRBJ2-3; 8 nucleotides align to TRBD2. The CDR3 contains 17 residues. The ends lost 5 bases at V and 0 bases at J; junction bases unmatched: 10. Germline assignment: CDR1 SNHLY and CDR2 FYNNEI. The CDR3 DNA follows: TGTGCCAGCAGTCAACCCCTACTAGCGGCGAGCACAGATACGCAGTATTTT. Translation: CASSQPLLAASTDTQYF.

The V and J genes are TRBV9 and TRBJ2-1; 7 positions match TRBD2. CDR1 is SGDLS, CDR2 YYNGEE, per germline. Trimming cost V 9 bases and J 10 bases; bases outside gene matches: 19. The CDR3 is made up of 15 amino acids. CDR3 protein: CAIRGEGKGDQEQFF. The CDR3, as DNA: TGTGCCATCCGCGGGGAGGGCAAAGGGGACCAGGAGCAGTTCTTC.

This clonotype has more than one count but fewer than ten. The CDR3 region is CASGPRTSAYNEQFF. DNA for the CDR3: TGTGCTAGTGGACCTCGGACTAGCGCTTACAATGAGCAGTTCTTC. The rearrangement uses TRBV12-5 and TRBJ2-1; 9 bases match TRBD2. CDR3 length equals 15 residues. Germline CDR1 reads LGHNT; CDR2 reads FRNRAP. J was trimmed by 4 bases and V by 6 bases; bases with no gene match: 7.

The rearrangement uses TRBV20-1 and TRBJ2-1; D not resolved. The V gene lost 0 bases and the J gene lost 7 bases, with 10 bases spanning the gap. This CDR3 comprises 13 residues. The germline V gene has CDR1 DFQATT and CDR2 SNEGSKA (reference sequence). The CDR3 spells CSARESWANEQFF. The CDR3 region has the DNA TGCAGTGCTAGAGAGTCCTGGGCTAATGAGCAGTTCTTC.

The rearrangement joins TRBV5-5 to TRBJ2-7; 11 bases line up with TRBD1. CDR1 SGHKS and CDR2 YYEKEE come from the germline V gene (reference sequence). V dropped 2 bases and J dropped 0; count of bases not matched to a gene: 10. There are 18 residues in the CDR3. CDR3 in amino acids: CASSFGQGAGQSSYEQYF. Here the CDR3 DNA reads TGTGCCAGCAGCTTTGGACAGGGGGCAGGTCAGAGCTCCTACGAGCAGTACTTC.

In this sample, this clonotype turned up once. This chain uses TRBV12-3 or TRBV12-4 with TRBJ1-1; TRBD1 matches 7 bases. J was trimmed by 3 bases and V by 1 base; bases with no gene match: 8. The CDR3 contains 16 residues. CDR3 amino acids: CASSLGVTGLHTEAFF. CDR3 nucleotide sequence: TGTGCCAGCAGTTTAGGAGTGACAGGGTTGCACACTGAAGCTTTCTTT.

The rearrangement uses TRBV19 and TRBJ2-1; D might be TRBD1 (6 bases). V lost 7 bases and J lost 5, with 21 bases in between. CDR1 is LNHDA, CDR2 SQIVND, per germline (reference sequence). The CDR3 consists of 16 residues. DNA for the CDR3: TGTGCCAGTACCCCCCTCTGGGGGCCCCCGAACAATGAGCAGTTCTTC. It specifies CASTPLWGPPNNEQFF.

The chain is built from TRBV9 and TRBJ2-5; D remains unclear. In germline, CDR1 is SGDLS, CDR2 YYNGEE. The CDR3 runs to 16 residues. V was clipped by 0 bases and J by 0 bases, with 12 bases between them. The CDR3 sequence: CASSVGGLDNQETQYF. CDR3 in DNA: TGTGCCAGCAGCGTAGGTGGGCTTGATAACCAAGAGACCCAGTACTTC.

The chain recombines TRBV7-3 with TRBJ1-6; D call uncertain. Per the germline V gene, CDR1 is SGHTA and CDR2 is FQGTGA. The length of the CDR3 is 17 residues. The V and J ends lost 5 bases and 3 bases respectively, with 17 bases between them. CDR3 amino acids: CASSTPSMGHYNSPLHF. CDR3 in DNA: TGTGCCAGCAGCACACCCTCGATGGGCCACTATAATTCACCCCTCCACTTT.

The V call is TRBV4-1, the J call TRBJ1-1, with 7 nucleotides matching TRBD1. This CDR3 contains 15 residues. Germline V CDR1 and CDR2: MGHRA, YSYEKL. The trim removed 6 bases at V and 5 bases at J, leaving 12 bases unmatched. This chain's CDR3 is CASRTLTGTGTEAFF. The CDR3 DNA is TGCGCCAGCAGGACCTTGACAGGGACGGGAACTGAAGCTTTCTTT.

This clonotype came up a few times. The chain uses TRBV19 and TRBJ1-1, with a tentative D call TRBD1 (5 bases). The CDR3 sequence is 15 residues long. The V end lost 3 bases, the J end lost 0 bases, and 11 bases lay between the germline ends. Germline values: CDR1 LNHDA, CDR2 SQIVND (reference sequence). The CDR3 loop is CASSMSGQLNTEAFF. The CDR3 nucleotides are TGTGCCAGTAGTATGTCGGGGCAGTTGAACACTGAAGCTTTCTTT.

This clonotype appeared a few times. This chain uses TRBV20-1 with TRBJ2-1, with TRBD2 identical over 8 bases. Germline V gene lookup returns CDR1 DFQATT and CDR2 SNEGSKA (reference sequence). The CDR3 has 15 residues. Trimming took 3 bases from V and 7 from J; bases not matched to a gene: 11. This chain's CDR3 is CSASPRRSGRNEQFF. CDR3 bases: TGCAGTGCTAGCCCTAGGCGGAGCGGGAGAAATGAGCAGTTCTTC.

This clonotype was counted ten times or more. The chain combines TRBV9 with TRBJ2-3; D is unresolved. This CDR3 has 12 residues. The germline V gene has CDR1 SGDLS and CDR2 YYNGEE. Trimming took 0 bases from V and 4 from J, leaving 3 bases between them. The CDR3 region is CASSVDSDTQYF. Here the CDR3 DNA reads TGTGCCAGCAGCGTAGATTCAGATACGCAGTATTTT.

This clonotype was recorded a few times. The chain has TRBV20-1 and TRBJ1-6, with TRBD1 matching over 9 bases. After removal of 3 bases from V and 10 bases from J, the junction contained 10 bases not matched to a gene. Per germline, CDR1 DFQATT and CDR2 SNEGSKA (reference sequence). The length of the CDR3 is 15 residues. The CDR3 loop is CSARQSGTGSSPLHF. CDR3 nucleotide sequence: TGCAGTGCTAGGCAATCGGGGACAGGGAGCTCACCCCTCCACTTT.

The chain combines TRBV3-1 with TRBJ1-1; the D gene is possibly TRBD1 (5 bases). The germline gives CDR1 LGHDT, CDR2 YNNKEL (reference sequence). V lost 7 bases and J 5 bases, leaving 14 bases between the germline ends. This CDR3 has 13 residues. CDR3 amino acids: CASIDSGGTEAFF. The CDR3, as DNA: TGTGCCAGCATTGACAGTGGCGGAACTGAAGCTTTCTTT.